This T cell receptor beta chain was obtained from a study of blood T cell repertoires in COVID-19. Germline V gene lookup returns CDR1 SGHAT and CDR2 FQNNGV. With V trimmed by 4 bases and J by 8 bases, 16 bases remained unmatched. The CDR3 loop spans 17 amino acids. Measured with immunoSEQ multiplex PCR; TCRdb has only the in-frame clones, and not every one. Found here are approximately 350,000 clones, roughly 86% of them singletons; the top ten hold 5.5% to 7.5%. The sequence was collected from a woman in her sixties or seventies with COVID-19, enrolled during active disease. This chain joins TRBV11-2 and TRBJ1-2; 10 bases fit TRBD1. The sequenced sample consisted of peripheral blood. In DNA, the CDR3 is TGTGCCAGCAGCTCTTTCCATGGACAGGGGGATTCTTGGGGCTACACCTTC. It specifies CASSSFHGQGDSWGYTF.